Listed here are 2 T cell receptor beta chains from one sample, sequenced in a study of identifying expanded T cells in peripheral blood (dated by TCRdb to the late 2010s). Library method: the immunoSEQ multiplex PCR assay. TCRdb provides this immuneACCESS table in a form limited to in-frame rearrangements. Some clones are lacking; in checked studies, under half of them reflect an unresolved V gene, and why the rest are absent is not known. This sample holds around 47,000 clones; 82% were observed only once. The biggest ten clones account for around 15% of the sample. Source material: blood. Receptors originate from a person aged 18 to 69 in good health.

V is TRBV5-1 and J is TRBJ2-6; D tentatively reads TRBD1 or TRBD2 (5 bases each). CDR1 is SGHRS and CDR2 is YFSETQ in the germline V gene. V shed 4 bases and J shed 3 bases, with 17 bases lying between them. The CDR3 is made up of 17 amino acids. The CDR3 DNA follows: TGCGCCAGCAGCAGTCGGGGCGATCTAAATGGGGCCAACGTCCTGACTTTC. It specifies CASSSRGDLNGANVLTF.

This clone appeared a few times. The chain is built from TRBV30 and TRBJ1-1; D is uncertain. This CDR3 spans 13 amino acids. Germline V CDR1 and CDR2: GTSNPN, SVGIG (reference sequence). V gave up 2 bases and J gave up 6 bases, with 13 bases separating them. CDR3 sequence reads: CAWSSGNSAEAFF. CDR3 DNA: TGTGCCTGGAGTTCTGGGAATAGCGCTGAAGCTTTCTTT.